These 26 T cell receptor beta chains came from one sample sequenced in a study of blood T cell repertoires in COVID-19. Some clones are missing from TCRdb's copy, which holds only in-frame ones; the method was immunoSEQ multiplex PCR. The sample yields approximately 210,000 clones, 83% seen once. Specimen: peripheral blood. Every receptor here comes from a woman aged 70-85 years with active or convalescent COVID-19.

The rearrangement joins TRBV5-6 to TRBJ2-5; TRBD2 is a possible D gene (5 bases). Germline V gene lookup returns CDR1 SGHDT and CDR2 YYEEEE. Deletions cut 2 bases from V and 4 bases from J, with 18 bases between. The CDR3 is 16 amino acids. The CDR3 spells CASSFSPTYAGETQYF. CDR3 sequence (DNA): TGTGCCAGCAGCTTCTCTCCGACTTACGCGGGAGAGACCCAGTACTTC.

The chain carries TRBV28 and TRBJ2-3; 8 bases line up with TRBD1. Trimming at V came to 5 bases and at J to 0 bases, leaving 7 bases not matched to a gene. CDR1 is MDHEN and CDR2 is SYDVKM in the germline V gene. The CDR3 is 16 amino acids. The CDR3 nucleotides are TGTGCCAGCAGTCCTCCGGGACAGGCTAGCACAGATACGCAGTATTTT. This codes for CASSPPGQASTDTQYF.

V is TRBV28 and J is TRBJ1-2; TRBD1 agrees at 9 bases. The CDR3 loop spans 17 amino acids. Germline V CDR1 and CDR2: MDHEN, SYDVKM. V dropped 6 bases and J dropped 1; count of bases not matched to a gene: 12. The CDR3 region is CASSRPGQGLSNYGYTF. The CDR3 region has the DNA TGTGCCAGCAGCCGACCGGGACAGGGATTGAGTAACTATGGCTACACCTTC.

V is TRBV14 and J is TRBJ2-7; tentative D call: TRBD2 (6 bases). The germline gives CDR1 SGHDN, CDR2 FVKESK. The CDR3 covers 16 residues. Trimming took 2 bases from V and 3 from J, leaving 17 bases between them. The CDR3 is CASSQRIPTSYYEQYF. In DNA, the CDR3 is TGTGCCAGCAGCCAACGAATCCCAACTAGCTACTACGAGCAGTACTTC. The variable domain in full, completed from reference TRBV14 and TRBJ2-7, reads EAGVTQFPSHSVIEKGQTVTLRCDPISGHDNLYWYRRVMGKEIKFLLHFVKESKQDESGMPNNRFLAERTGGTYSTLKVQPAELEDSGVYFCASSQRIPTSYYEQYFGPGTRLTVT.

This chain joins TRBV27 and TRBJ1-6, with D unresolved. The CDR3 is 13 amino acids. V lost 5 bases, J lost 10 bases, and 12 bases lay in between. Germline V gene data show CDR1 as MNHEY and CDR2 as SMNVEV (reference sequence). CDR3 DNA sequence: TGTGCCAGCAGTGACCCCCGGAGATCACCCCTCCACTTT. As protein: CASSDPRRSPLHF.

CDR3 protein: CASSVSRGGETQYF. The CDR3 DNA reads TGCGCCAGCAGTGTATCCAGGGGAGGGGAGACCCAGTACTTC. V and J are TRBV10-2 and TRBJ2-5, with D perhaps matching TRBD2 (7 bases). V was pared by 4 bases and J by 5 bases, with 14 bases between. The germline CDR1 and CDR2 sequences are WSHSY and SAAADI. The CDR3 runs 14 residues.

This chain connects TRBV5-4 to TRBJ1-2; D remains unclear. V lost 2 bases, J lost 0 bases, and 11 bases lay in between. The CDR3 runs 15 residues. The germline gives CDR1 SGHNT, CDR2 YYREEE (reference sequence). CDR3 coding DNA: TGTGCCAGCAGCTTACAGTTTACAGCTAACTATGGCTACACCTTC. Its protein is CASSLQFTANYGYTF.

With regard to this clone: In the same sample, other DNA sequences code for this CDR3. V gene TRBV5-1 combines with J gene TRBJ2-6; maybe TRBD1 (6 bases). CDR1 and CDR2 from the germline V gene are SGHRS and YFSETQ. CDR3 size: 15 residues. The V end was cut by 4 bases, the J end by 1 base, with 9 bases between. Written as DNA, the CDR3 is TGCGCCAGCAGCCTAACAGGGTCTGGGGCCAACGTCCTGACTTTC. It translates to CASSLTGSGANVLTF.

This chain connects TRBV27 to TRBJ1-6; D remains ambiguous. CDR3 length: 14 residues. Per germline, CDR1 MNHEY and CDR2 SMNVEV (reference sequence). Trimming shortened V by 3 bases and J by 8 bases, and 11 bases separated the two germline ends. The CDR3 coding sequence is TGTGCCAGCAGTTTCATGGGTCAGGATTCACCCCTCCACTTT. It specifies CASSFMGQDSPLHF.

The chain has TRBV6-1 and TRBJ1-2; a weak D match, TRBD1 (5 bases). Germline V lookup: CDR1 MNHNS, CDR2 SASEGT. V was clipped by 1 base and J by 5 bases, with 14 bases between them. CDR3 length equals 15 residues. In nucleotides, the CDR3 is TGTGCCAGCAGTGAAGAAGGGGCCGGGTATTATGGCTACACCTTC. This translates into CASSEEGAGYYGYTF.

This chain connects TRBV19 to TRBJ1-4; the D gene is possibly TRBD1 (6 bases). Germline assignment: CDR1 LNHDA and CDR2 SQIVND (reference sequence). The CDR3 totals 15 residues. V lost 3 bases and J lost 3, with 11 bases in between. The CDR3, as DNA: TGTGCCAGTAGTATGAGGACAGACCCTAATGAAAAACTGTTTTTT. It translates to CASSMRTDPNEKLFF.

V is TRBV6-5 and J is TRBJ1-4; 7 nucleotides align to TRBD1. V gave up 3 bases and J gave up 4 bases; unmatched junction bases: 8. The germline CDR1 and CDR2 sequences are MNHEY and SVGAGI. This CDR3 comprises 16 residues. CDR3 nucleotides: TGTGCCAGCAGTTATGGCAGGGGGTCACATAATGAAAAACTGTTTTTT. This translates into CASSYGRGSHNEKLFF.

V and J are TRBV25-1 and TRBJ1-2; D is undetermined. Per germline, CDR1 MGHDK and CDR2 SYGVNS. Trimming removed 6 bases at V and 4 bases at J, with 18 bases between. The CDR3 contains 15 residues. Written as DNA, the CDR3 is TGTGCCAGCAGCCTCTCCACAGAAAACCTCTATGGCTACACCTTC. Translating it yields CASSLSTENLYGYTF.

This chain uses TRBV5-1 with TRBJ2-3; 12 bases match TRBD2. The J segment lost 5 bases and the V segment lost 6 bases, leaving 10 bases of the junction unmatched. CDR3 length: 16 residues. Germline assignment: CDR1 SGHRS and CDR2 YFSETQ. The CDR3 protein is CASTWIATSGGDTQYF. DNA of the CDR3: TGCGCCAGCACCTGGATAGCGACTAGCGGGGGAGATACGCAGTATTTT.

The gene calls are TRBV4-2 and TRBJ1-6; possible D gene TRBD1, 6 bases. The V gene lost 1 base and the J gene lost 6 bases, with 13 bases spanning the gap. CDR1 LGHNA and CDR2 YNFKEQ come from the germline V gene. This CDR3 region has 16 residues. DNA for the CDR3: TGTGCCAGCAGCCAAGTTCAGGGGACCACTAATTCACCCCTCCACTTT. Residues: CASSQVQGTTNSPLHF.

The genes are TRBV18 and TRBJ2-5, with 10 bases fitting TRBD2. V dropped 1 base and J dropped 2; count of bases not matched to a gene: 13. The CDR3 is 19 residues long. Germline loops: CDR1 KGHSH, CDR2 LQKENI. CDR3 sequence (DNA): TGTGCCAGCTCACCACTAGCGGGAGGTACCCAAGCCTCACAAGAGACCCAGTACTTC. Translating gives CASSPLAGGTQASQETQYF.

This clone was picked up a small number of times. The chain joins TRBV15 to TRBJ1-1; D remains unclear. V was trimmed by 8 bases and J by 4 bases, leaving 8 bases between them. The CDR3 sequence is 11 residues long. CDR1 LNHNV and CDR2 YYDKDF come from the germline V gene (reference sequence). CDR3 bases: TGTGCCACCCGACGGGGCACTGAAGCTTTCTTT. Protein product: CATRRGTEAFF.

This clone has just a few counts. The V and J genes are TRBV5-4 and TRBJ1-2, with TRBD1 matching 7 bases. The trim removed 4 bases at V and 4 bases at J, leaving 7 bases unmatched. This CDR3 is 14 amino acids long. The V gene's germline CDR1 is SGHNT and CDR2 YYREEE (reference sequence). In nucleotides, the CDR3 is TGTGCCAGCAGCGAGTCCGACAGGGCCTATGGCTACACCTTC. Residues: CASSESDRAYGYTF.

This sequence joins TRBV27 and TRBJ2-5; D may be TRBD2 (7 bases). Trimming shortened V by 5 bases and J by 6 bases, and 19 bases separated the two germline ends. CDR1 and CDR2 (germline): MNHEY, SMNVEV (reference sequence). This CDR3 is built from 15 residues. The CDR3 here is CASSHPEGGLKTQYF. The CDR3 bases are TGTGCCAGCAGTCACCCTGAGGGGGGGCTAAAGACCCAGTACTTC.

The chain employs TRBV27 and TRBJ1-2; 11 bases fit TRBD1. V lost 3 bases, J lost 4 bases, and 13 bases stayed unmatched. The CDR3 sequence is 18 residues long. Germline-derived CDR1 and CDR2 are MNHEY and SMNVEV (reference sequence). For the CDR3, the DNA is TGTGCCAGCAGTTTTTCCGCCGGGACAGGGGGACGCGGCTATGGCTACACCTTC. It is translated as CASSFSAGTGGRGYGYTF.

This sequence joins TRBV5-5 and TRBJ2-7; D not resolved. The CDR3 is 14 amino acids. Germline assignment: CDR1 SGHKS and CDR2 YYEKEE (reference sequence). With 0 bases removed from V and 3 bases from J, the gap between germline ends came to 10 bases. In DNA form, the CDR3 reads TGTGCCAGCAGCTTGGACGGGTCCAGCTACGAGCAGTACTTC. Protein product: CASSLDGSSYEQYF.

The chain couples TRBV27 to TRBJ1-1, with 7 bases identical to TRBD1. The trim removed 8 bases at V and 7 bases at J, leaving 7 bases unmatched. CDR3 size: 12 residues. Germline V gene lookup returns CDR1 MNHEY and CDR2 SMNVEV (reference sequence). The CDR3 sequence is CASPAGGNEAFF. The CDR3 DNA sequence: TGTGCCAGCCCGGCAGGGGGAAATGAAGCTTTCTTT.

V is TRBV11-2 and J is TRBJ2-5, with 8 bases matching TRBD2. J gave up 5 bases and V 3 bases, and 5 bases lay outside the gene matches. This CDR3 is 14 amino acids long. Germline loops: CDR1 SGHAT, CDR2 FQNNGV. The CDR3 nucleotides read TGTGCCAGCAGCTTGGGGACTAGGCGGGAGACCCAGTACTTC. It specifies CASSLGTRRETQYF.

The rearrangement uses TRBV3-1 (or the pseudogene TRBV3-2) and TRBJ1-1, with D hard to call. Trimming pared 4 bases from V and 4 bases from J, leaving 10 bases between. This CDR3 spans 13 amino acids. CDR1 LGHDT and CDR2 YNNKEL come from the germline V gene (reference sequence). The CDR3 DNA sequence: TGTGCCAGCAGCCCTTTGGTGAGCACTGAAGCTTTCTTT. Translated: CASSPLVSTEAFF.

The gene calls are TRBV5-4 and TRBJ1-1, with TRBD1 as a possible D gene (6 bases). The CDR3 extends over 13 amino acids. The germline V gene has CDR1 SGHNT and CDR2 YYREEE (reference sequence). V was shortened by 1 base and J by 5 bases, with 9 bases between the two germline ends. In nucleotides, the CDR3 is TGTGCCAGCAGCTTGAACAGGGCAACTGAAGCTTTCTTT. Its translation is CASSLNRATEAFF.

CDR3 nucleotide sequence: TGCAGCGTTCAGGGGCTGGATGAAGCTTTCTTT. Its translation: CSVQGLDEAFF. The chain employs TRBV29-1 and TRBJ1-1; maybe TRBD1 (6 bases). The CDR3 has 11 amino acids. From germline, CDR1 is SQVTM and CDR2 ANQGSEA. V was shortened by 5 bases and J by 7 bases, with 11 bases between the two germline ends.